This passage covers 15 T cell receptor beta chains from one sample sequenced in a study of T cell responses to AZD1222 COVID-19 vaccine. TCRdb keeps only in-frame clones here, not all; method: immunoSEQ multiplex PCR. The sample contains fewer than 200,000 clones, roughly 94% of which appear only once. The sequencing here drew on peripheral blood, taken 28 days after the second AZD1222 dose. The receptors shown here come from an adult who received the AZD1222 COVID-19 vaccine.

The chain couples TRBV5-1 to TRBJ2-2; the D gene is possibly TRBD2 (6 bases). Per germline, CDR1 SGHRS and CDR2 YFSETQ. The CDR3 has 16 residues. V lost 3 bases and J 0 bases, leaving 12 bases between the germline ends. As DNA, the CDR3 is TGCGCCAGCAGCTCATCTAGCGTGACGAACACCGGGGAGCTGTTTTTT. This codes for CASSSSSVTNTGELFF.

The rearrangement uses TRBV7-9 and TRBJ1-2; a possible D gene is TRBD1 (6 bases). The CDR3 is 15 residues long. Germline V gene sequence: CDR1 SEHNR, CDR2 FQNEAQ (reference sequence). V lost 5 bases and J 12 bases, leaving 25 bases between the germline ends. The DNA of the CDR3 is TGTGCCAGCAGCAACCTAGGGGGGGCGTCGGTTCTGGACACCTTC. Translated: CASSNLGGASVLDTF.

CDR3 nucleotides: TGTGCCAGCAGTGCCGGGACAGGGGATGGGTACAATGAGCAGTTCTTC. Its protein is CASSAGTGDGYNEQFF. The chain carries TRBV6-2 or TRBV6-3 and TRBJ2-1; 10 nucleotides align to TRBD1. The CDR3 has 16 amino acids. The ends lost 5 bases at V and 4 bases at J; junction bases unmatched: 8. Germline V gives CDR1 MNHEY, CDR2 SVGEGT.

The gene calls are TRBV19 and TRBJ1-2, with a weak D call TRBD1 (5 bases). Trimming shortened V by 7 bases and J by 6 bases, and 21 bases separated the two germline ends. The CDR3 covers 15 residues. CDR1 and CDR2 from the germline V gene are LNHDA and SQIVND (reference sequence). Here the CDR3 reads CASKLFVSSGDGYTF. CDR3 DNA: TGTGCCAGTAAATTATTCGTTTCCTCGGGGGATGGCTACACCTTC. The full variable domain, completed using reference TRBV19 and TRBJ1-2, is DGGITQSPKYLFRKEGQNVTLSCEQNLNHDAMYWYRQDPGQGLRLIYYSQIVNDFQKGDIAEGYSVSREKKESFPLTVTSAQKNPTAFYLCASKLFVSSGDGYTFGSGTRLTVV.

The chain combines TRBV6-2 or TRBV6-3 with TRBJ2-1; D is possibly TRBD2 (5 bases). The CDR3 sequence is 15 residues long. V was pared by 6 bases and J by 4 bases, with 16 bases between. The germline V gene has CDR1 MNHEY and CDR2 SVGEGT. The CDR3 sequence is CASSLGGGGYNEQFF. The CDR3 DNA sequence: TGTGCCAGCAGCTTAGGAGGAGGTGGATACAATGAGCAGTTCTTC.

This clone was seen just once. The chain carries TRBV6-1 and TRBJ2-1, with D perhaps TRBD2 (6 bases). The germline CDR1 and CDR2 sequences are MNHNS and SASEGT. This CDR3 comprises 16 residues. The V end was cut by 2 bases, the J end by 1 base, with 12 bases between. CDR3 bases: TGTGCCAGCAGTGAAAGATTCGCGGGGTCCTACAATGAGCAGTTCTTC. Residues: CASSERFAGSYNEQFF.

The V and J genes are TRBV3-1 (or the pseudogene TRBV3-2) and TRBJ2-2; no definite D call. V was clipped by 3 bases and J by 6 bases, with 11 bases between them. This CDR3 has 14 amino acids. Looked up from germline, CDR1 is LGHDT and CDR2 is YNNKEL (reference sequence). Here the CDR3 reads CASSQRVSAGELFF. The CDR3 nucleotides read TGTGCCAGCAGCCAGCGAGTGTCGGCCGGGGAGCTGTTTTTT.

V is TRBV6-4 and J is TRBJ1-1; no definite D call. Germline V gene lookup returns CDR1 MRHNA and CDR2 SNTAGT. Deletions cut 6 bases from V and 0 bases from J, with 8 bases between. This CDR3 is 13 amino acids long. The CDR3 sequence: CASRHDLNTEAFF. The DNA of the CDR3 is TGTGCCAGCAGGCACGATCTGAACACTGAAGCTTTCTTT.

The chain is built from TRBV11-2 and TRBJ1-3; the D gene is possibly TRBD1 (5 bases). The CDR3 runs to 15 residues. V shed 4 bases and J shed 0 bases, with 10 bases lying between them. Germline V gene data show CDR1 as SGHAT and CDR2 as FQNNGV. DNA for the CDR3: TGTGCCAGCAGCTCCGGGACGTTCTCTGGAAACACCATATATTTT. Its translation: CASSSGTFSGNTIYF.

This chain uses TRBV10-3 with TRBJ1-3; maybe TRBD1 (6 bases). Germline loops: CDR1 ENHRY, CDR2 SYGVKD. The CDR3 is 19 residues long. Between the trimmed V and J ends, which lost 5 bases and 1 base, there was a span of 24 bases. In nucleotides, the CDR3 is TGTGCCATCAGTCCCTCGGCCTACTACAGGGTCTGGTCTGGAAACACCATATATTTT. Protein: CAISPSAYYRVWSGNTIYF.

The chain joins TRBV5-6 to TRBJ2-7; D may be TRBD1 or TRBD2 (5 bases each). Germline assignment: CDR1 SGHDT and CDR2 YYEEEE. This CDR3 contains 17 residues. Deletions cut 1 base from V and 3 bases from J, with 20 bases between. CDR3 loop: CASSLTRNRGRNYEQYF. The CDR3 region has the DNA TGTGCCAGCAGCTTGACGAGGAACCGGGGACGGAACTACGAGCAGTACTTC.

The genes are TRBV6-2 or TRBV6-3 and TRBJ1-5; D uncertain. The ends were cut back, 6 bases at V and 11 bases at J, with 14 bases in the middle. This CDR3 contains 12 residues. Germline lookup yields CDR1 MNHEY and CDR2 SVGEGT. The CDR3 region has the DNA TGTGCCAGCAGCGACTCGATAAGGTCCCAGCATTTT. It translates to CASSDSIRSQHF.

The chain combines TRBV7-8 with TRBJ1-3; D is uncertain. Germline-derived CDR1 and CDR2 are SGHVS and FQNEAQ. The V gene lost 3 bases and the J gene lost 0 bases, with 15 bases spanning the gap. The CDR3 sequence is 17 residues long. The CDR3 nucleotides are TGTGCCAGCAGCTTGCAGTTCGAGGCCTTCTCTGGAAACACCATATATTTT. It codes for CASSLQFEAFSGNTIYF.

The chain couples TRBV6-4 to TRBJ2-3, with TRBD1 identical over 12 bases. V was clipped by 4 bases and J by 4 bases; unmatched bases: 3. Per germline, CDR1 MRHNA and CDR2 SNTAGT. This CDR3 region has 15 residues. The DNA of the CDR3 is TGTGCCAGCAGTGTGGGACAGGGGGCGGCAGATACGCAGTATTTT. Encoded protein: CASSVGQGAADTQYF.

The rearrangement joins TRBV7-2 to TRBJ1-1; D is unclear. The ends were cut back, 1 base at V and 1 base at J, with 4 bases in the middle. Germline V gives CDR1 SGHTA, CDR2 FQGNSA. The CDR3 totals 13 residues. The CDR3 sequence: CASSLGANTEAFF. The CDR3 bases are TGTGCCAGCAGCTTAGGGGCGAACACTGAAGCTTTCTTT.